This T cell receptor (beta chain) was sequenced for a study of blood T cells in healthy people across ages. This clonotype appeared a few times. A second PCR, run for about 6 to 11 cycles, used a sample-barcoded 5' primer plus a J-beta primer mix. Each TCR beta cDNA got a 12-nucleotide random molecular identifier. TCRdb re-analysed the 5' RACE reads in MiXCR, keeping a single row per CDR3 protein. The sample holds 800,000 to 1,300,000 distinct CDR3 sequences; roughly a quarter are singletons and the top ten take around 0.75%. Germline V gene sequence: CDR1 MDHEN, CDR2 SYDVKM. This CDR3 is built from 12 residues. This sample also appeared in a second study, on T cells of mothers and their children. That source notes: The extracted RNA was employed in its entirety for cDNA synthesis, at 1.5 ug per 15 ul. Unrelated mother-child pairs always had slightly, but never significantly, lower normalized overlap than related pairs.

This TCR derives from a girl aged 2 to 10 in good health. The sequencing input was blood. This chain links TRBV28 with TRBJ2-5; 7 bases line up with TRBD2. With the DNA end fitting TRBJ2-1 better, the J assignment may be wrong. CDR3 region: CASSLGRAEQFF. The CDR3 DNA sequence: TGTGCCAGCAGTTTGGGGAGGGCCGAGCAGTTCTTC.